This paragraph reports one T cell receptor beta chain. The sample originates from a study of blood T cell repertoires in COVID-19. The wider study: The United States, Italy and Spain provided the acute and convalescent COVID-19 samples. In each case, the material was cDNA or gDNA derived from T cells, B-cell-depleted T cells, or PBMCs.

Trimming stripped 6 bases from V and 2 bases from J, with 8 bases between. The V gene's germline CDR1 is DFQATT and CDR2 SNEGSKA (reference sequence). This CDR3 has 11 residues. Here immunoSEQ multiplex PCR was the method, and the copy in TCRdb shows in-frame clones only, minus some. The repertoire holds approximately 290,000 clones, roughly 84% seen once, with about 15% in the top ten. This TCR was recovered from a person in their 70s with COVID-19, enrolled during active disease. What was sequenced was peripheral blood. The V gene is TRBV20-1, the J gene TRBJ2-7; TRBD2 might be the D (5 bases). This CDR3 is CSARRAYEQYF. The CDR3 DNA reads TGCAGTGCCCGGCGGGCCTACGAGCAGTACTTC.